This T cell receptor (beta chain) comes out of a study of Ad26.COV2.S vaccination and SARS-CoV-2 variants. Treatment meaning: some 20 received Ad26.COV2.S at low or high dose, single or two shots; roughly five received placebo; per-sample allocation not given. Following the first vaccine or placebo injection, samples were taken on day 63. Germline loops: CDR1 MDHEN, CDR2 SYDVKM. There are 13 residues in the CDR3. Between the trimmed V and J ends, which lost 7 bases and 5 bases, there was a span of 12 bases. Assay used: immunoSEQ multiplex PCR; TCRdb lists only in-frame clones, some missing. There are about 420,000 clones in the sample; roughly 90% occur only once, and 3.6% lies in the top ten.

The clonotype comes from a person between 18 and 59 years old who received the Ad26.COV2.S COVID-19 vaccine or a placebo. The material was peripheral blood, obtained in a trial of Ad26.COV2.S vaccine versus placebo. The chain links TRBV28 to TRBJ1-5; TRBD1 is a possible D gene (5 bases). The CDR3 DNA sequence: TGTGCCAGCACCCTGTGGGGGGATCAGCCCCAGCATTTT. Its translation: CASTLWGDQPQHF.